This T cell receptor beta chain was recorded in a study of cytomegalovirus exposure and HLA in healthy donors. Donors came from a validation cohort of fewer than 150 subjects, distinct from the first 666-subject cohort. Measured with immunoSEQ multiplex PCR; TCRdb has only the in-frame clones, and not every one. The sample carries 150,000 to 200,000 clones, about 86% recorded once. The source of this sequence is a woman in her twenties or thirties in good health and CMV-seronegative. Material: PBMCs.

For the CDR3, the DNA is TGTGCCAGCAGTTCCGGGAGGGGGAACACTGAAGCTTTCTTT. Protein sequence: CASSSGRGNTEAFF. This sequence joins TRBV6-5 and TRBJ1-1; D perhaps matches TRBD1 (5 bases). The CDR3 totals 14 residues. Trimming took off 4 bases at V and 1 base at J, with 10 bases between the two ends. The germline V gene encodes CDR1 MNHEY and CDR2 SVGAGI.